These 19 T cell receptor beta chains were sequenced from one sample in a study of blood T cell repertoires in COVID-19. Only in-frame clones appear in the TCRdb table, and some are missing; sequencing was by immunoSEQ multiplex PCR. The repertoire consists of about 180,000 clones, with about 80% occurring once and the leading ten covering 1.5%. The sample comprised peripheral blood. The receptors stem from a human donor in a cohort sampled during active COVID-19.

This chain links TRBV6-5 with TRBJ1-1, with D perhaps TRBD1 (6 bases). Germline V gene data show CDR1 as MNHEY and CDR2 as SVGAGI. The CDR3 is made up of 13 amino acids. The V gene lost 8 bases and the J gene lost 7 bases, with 17 bases spanning the gap. The CDR3 DNA reads as TGTGCCAGCCGACAGGAAGGCCTGTTTGAAGCTTTCTTT. It encodes CASRQEGLFEAFF.

The V gene is TRBV27, the J gene TRBJ1-6; tentative D call: TRBD1 (5 bases). The CDR3 runs to 14 residues. Between the trimmed V and J ends, which lost 8 bases and 0 bases, there was a span of 8 bases. Germline V CDR1 and CDR2: MNHEY, SMNVEV (reference sequence). CDR3 in DNA: TGTGCCAGCTGCGGGACCTCCTATAATTCACCCCTCCACTTT. Encoded protein: CASCGTSYNSPLHF.

The genes are TRBV5-4 and TRBJ1-1; tentatively, D is TRBD1 (6 bases). V lost 0 bases, J lost 6 bases, and 15 bases lay in between. Germline V gene lookup returns CDR1 SGHNT and CDR2 YYREEE (reference sequence). The CDR3 has 15 amino acids. Here the CDR3 DNA reads TGTGCCAGCAGCTTGGAAGGGGGTAGATACCCTGAAGCTTTCTTT. Its translation is CASSLEGGRYPEAFF.

The V and J genes are TRBV7-2 and TRBJ2-1; TRBD1 is a possible D gene (6 bases). Germline-derived CDR1 and CDR2 are SGHTA and FQGNSA. V shed 3 bases and J shed 5 bases, with 8 bases lying between them. The CDR3 has 13 amino acids. The CDR3 DNA is TGTGCCAGCAGCTTGGACAGAGACAATGAGCAGTTCTTC. This sequence encodes CASSLDRDNEQFF.

The CDR3 coding sequence is TGTGCCAGCAGCTTGACAGGGTTAGGAAACACCATATATTTT. Its protein product is CASSLTGLGNTIYF. The V call is TRBV27, the J call TRBJ1-3, with 7 bases that match TRBD1. The CDR3 has 14 residues. Germline CDR1 MNHEY, CDR2 SMNVEV (reference sequence). With 6 bases clipped from V and 4 bases from J, the junction kept 6 bases outside the gene matches.

The chain carries TRBV7-2 and TRBJ2-7; the D gene is possibly TRBD2 (6 bases). Trimming pared 0 bases from V and 6 bases from J, leaving 15 bases between. This CDR3 is built from 15 residues. Per germline, CDR1 SGHTA and CDR2 FQGNSA. CDR3 bases: TGTGCCAGCAGCTTAGCGGTGGTAGCGGTTGGCGAGCAGTACTTC. It translates to CASSLAVVAVGEQYF.

The rearrangement joins TRBV3-1 (or the pseudogene TRBV3-2) to TRBJ1-3; D may be TRBD1 (5 bases). CDR1 LGHDT and CDR2 YNNKEL come from the germline V gene (reference sequence). V was cut by 2 bases and J by 1 base, with 6 bases left in between. This CDR3 has 14 amino acids. Here the CDR3 reads CASSQRGSGNTIYF. The CDR3 DNA sequence: TGTGCCAGCAGCCAAAGGGGATCTGGAAACACCATATATTTT.

This clone has just one count. The V and J genes are TRBV15 and TRBJ1-2; TRBD1 agrees at 7 bases. V was pared by 0 bases and J by 5 bases, with 6 bases of the junction left unmatched. Germline loops: CDR1 LNHNV, CDR2 YYDKDF (reference sequence). The CDR3 extends over 15 amino acids. The CDR3 DNA follows: TGTGCCACCAGCAGAGATCACGAGACAGGGTATGGCTACACCTTC. It yields the protein CATSRDHETGYGYTF.

V gene TRBV27 combines with J gene TRBJ2-1; D possibly corresponds to TRBD2 (6 bases). The CDR3 is made up of 16 amino acids. The V gene's germline CDR1 is MNHEY and CDR2 SMNVEV (reference sequence). The V end lost 3 bases, the J end lost 0 bases, and 12 bases lay between the germline ends. CDR3 in amino acids: CASSLGGRSSYNEQFF. CDR3 DNA: TGTGCCAGCAGTTTGGGGGGAAGGAGCTCCTACAATGAGCAGTTCTTC.

This clone was picked up a small number of times. CDR3 sequence reads: CATSDSRMGQGFAGELFF. The CDR3 coding sequence is TGTGCCACCAGTGATTCCCGTATGGGACAGGGATTCGCCGGGGAGCTGTTTTTT. V and J are TRBV24-1 and TRBJ2-2; the match to TRBD1 covers 9 bases. CDR3 length: 18 residues. V was clipped by 2 bases and J by 6 bases; unmatched bases: 12. CDR1 KGHDR and CDR2 SFDVKD come from the germline V gene.

The rearrangement joins TRBV10-2 to TRBJ1-5; 8 positions agree with TRBD1. The V gene end was trimmed by 2 bases and the J gene end by 8 bases; junction bases not matched to a gene: 5. Per the germline V gene, CDR1 is WSHSY and CDR2 is SAAADI. The CDR3 loop spans 14 amino acids. This CDR3 reads CASSEGQGRKPQHF. CDR3 sequence (DNA): TGCGCCAGCAGTGAGGGACAGGGAAGGAAGCCCCAGCATTTT.

CDR3: CASSTDRGLSGYTF. For the CDR3, the DNA is TGCGCCAGCAGCACGGACAGGGGGCTGTCTGGCTACACCTTC. V usage is TRBV5-1 and J usage is TRBJ1-2, with 11 bases aligning to TRBD1. The trim removed 4 bases at V and 7 bases at J, leaving 6 bases unmatched. The germline CDR1 and CDR2 sequences are SGHRS and YFSETQ. The CDR3 loop spans 14 amino acids.

The chain links TRBV3-1 (or the pseudogene TRBV3-2) to TRBJ1-3; D gene ambiguous. With 1 base removed from V and 4 bases from J, the gap between germline ends came to 5 bases. This CDR3 region has 13 residues. Per the germline V gene, CDR1 is LGHDT and CDR2 is YNNKEL (reference sequence). The CDR3 DNA is TGTGCCAGCAGCCAAGTGGCCGGAAACACCATATATTTT. Translating gives CASSQVAGNTIYF.

The chain couples TRBV3-1 (or the pseudogene TRBV3-2) to TRBJ2-6; D may be TRBD2 (7 bases). The V gene's germline CDR1 is LGHDT and CDR2 YNNKEL (reference sequence). The CDR3 has 17 residues. Trimming pared 1 base from V and 4 bases from J, leaving 14 bases between. CDR3 coding DNA: TGTGCCAGCAGCCAAGCGGGGGGCCTAGCGGGGGCCAACGTCCTGACTTTC. Translation gives CASSQAGGLAGANVLTF.

The J gene is TRBJ2-5, the V gene TRBV4-3; TRBD1 might be the D (6 bases). Germline V gene lookup returns CDR1 LGHNA and CDR2 YSLEER. The V end was cut by 0 bases, the J end by 7 bases, with 15 bases between. The CDR3 has 15 amino acids. The CDR3, as DNA: TGCGCCAGCAGCCAAGATCAGGGGCCCGACGGGACCCAGTACTTC. Translated: CASSQDQGPDGTQYF.

The gene calls are TRBV5-1 and TRBJ1-4; D is perhaps TRBD1 (5 bases). Germline V gene sequence: CDR1 SGHRS, CDR2 YFSETQ. Trimming cost V 0 bases and J 8 bases, with 14 bases left between them. CDR3 size: 15 residues. The CDR3 loop reads CASSLDGDSREKLFF. Written as DNA, the CDR3 is TGCGCCAGCAGCTTGGATGGTGACAGTCGGGAAAAACTGTTTTTT.

With regard to this clone: Different DNA sequences within this sample yield the same CDR3. V and J are TRBV27 and TRBJ1-3, with a tentative D call TRBD1 (5 bases). Germline CDR1 reads MNHEY; CDR2 reads SMNVEV (reference sequence). The V and J ends lost 6 bases and 3 bases respectively, with 12 bases between them. This CDR3 spans 14 amino acids. CDR3 residues: CASSAWGGGNTIYF. The CDR3 nucleotides read TGTGCCAGCAGCGCCTGGGGCGGTGGAAACACCATATATTTT.

This clone has only one observation. The rearrangement uses TRBV25-1 and TRBJ1-5; 9 bases agree with TRBD1. Germline CDR1 reads MGHDK; CDR2 reads SYGVNS. The CDR3 is 15 residues long. V shed 5 bases, J shed 5 bases, and the junction held 7 bases outside the gene matches. The CDR3 region is CASSRLQGADQPQHF. CDR3 in DNA: TGTGCCAGCAGTAGACTACAGGGGGCGGATCAGCCCCAGCATTTT.

The chain carries TRBV15 and TRBJ1-2, with 8 bases lining up with TRBD1. V lost 0 bases to trimming and J lost 5 bases; unmatched junction nucleotides: 11. CDR3 length: 17 residues. CDR1 is LNHNV, CDR2 YYDKDF, per germline (reference sequence). This CDR3 reads CATSRDSQGALGYGYTF. In DNA, the CDR3 is TGTGCCACCAGCAGAGATTCCCAGGGGGCATTAGGATATGGCTACACCTTC.